The 24 T cell receptor beta chains presented below share a single source sample, sequenced in a study of blood T cell repertoires in COVID-19. Repertoires were generated with immunoSEQ multiplex PCR, while TCRdb's copy carries only in-frame clones and drops some. The sample holds roughly 60,000 clones, roughly 82% seen once. The sequencing input was peripheral blood. The receptors stem from a woman in her fifties or sixties with acute or convalescent COVID-19.

The rearrangement uses TRBV2 and TRBJ2-3; D possibly corresponds to TRBD2 (6 bases). The V and J ends lost 4 bases and 1 base respectively, with 12 bases between them. CDR1 is SNHLY and CDR2 is FYNNEI in the germline V gene. The CDR3 totals 15 residues. CDR3 sequence: CASSGRASGTDTQYF. The CDR3, as DNA: TGTGCCAGCAGTGGGAGGGCCTCTGGCACAGATACGCAGTATTTT.

This clone occurred once. The J gene is TRBJ1-3, the V gene TRBV9; 7 bases fit TRBD1. Trimming cost V 4 bases and J 0 bases; bases outside gene matches: 7. There are 16 residues in the CDR3. The germline V gene has CDR1 SGDLS and CDR2 YYNGEE. The CDR3 DNA sequence: TGTGCCAGCAGCTTAATGACAGGGATCTCTGGAAACACCATATATTTT. It specifies CASSLMTGISGNTIYF.

V usage is TRBV5-1 and J usage is TRBJ1-1; D is ambiguous. Germline values: CDR1 SGHRS, CDR2 YFSETQ. This CDR3 contains 14 residues. V was pared by 4 bases and J by 9 bases, with 19 bases between. This CDR3 is CASSPFEEGSQAFF. CDR3 nucleotides: TGCGCCAGCAGCCCGTTTGAGGAGGGATCCCAAGCTTTCTTT.

This clone has more than one count but fewer than ten. Other DNA variants within this sample encode the same CDR3. The J gene is TRBJ1-1, the V gene TRBV5-1; no clear D. The germline V gene has CDR1 SGHRS and CDR2 YFSETQ. Trimming removed 5 bases at V and 0 bases at J, with 8 bases between. This CDR3 spans 13 amino acids. CDR3 DNA: TGCGCCAGCAGTTCTCTTATGAACACTGAAGCTTTCTTT. This gives the protein CASSSLMNTEAFF.

In regard to this clone: At the DNA level, this CDR3 is encoded by other sequences in the same sample as well. The V call is TRBV6-1, the J call TRBJ1-6; TRBD1 agrees at 10 bases. This CDR3 has 14 residues. J was trimmed by 7 bases and V by 3 bases; bases with no gene match: 0. Germline V gene data show CDR1 as MNHNS and CDR2 as SASEGT. This chain's CDR3 is CASSEGQGNSPLHF. As DNA, the CDR3 is TGTGCCAGCAGTGAGGGACAGGGGAATTCACCCCTCCACTTT.

This chain uses TRBV10-2 with TRBJ1-5; no reliable D call. CDR3 length: 13 residues. With 1 base removed from V and 4 bases from J, the gap between germline ends came to 5 bases. Germline values: CDR1 WSHSY, CDR2 SAAADI. CDR3 protein: CASSEYGNQPQHF. Written as DNA, the CDR3 is TGCGCCAGCAGTGAGTACGGGAATCAGCCCCAGCATTTT.

The chain links TRBV6-5 to TRBJ1-2; D is unclear. This CDR3 region has 13 residues. V shed 4 bases and J shed 2 bases, with 8 bases lying between them. Germline V gives CDR1 MNHEY, CDR2 SVGAGI. The CDR3 spells CASSLRLNYGYTF. Written as DNA, the CDR3 is TGTGCCAGCAGTTTGCGGTTAAACTATGGCTACACCTTC.

This clone was observed a single time. The chain carries TRBV9 and TRBJ2-1; possibly TRBD2 for D (5 bases). Trimming took 0 bases from V and 5 from J, leaving 18 bases between them. The germline CDR1 and CDR2 sequences are SGDLS and YYNGEE. CDR3 length equals 17 residues. CDR3 loop: CASSVELAGNGNNEQFF. CDR3 DNA: TGTGCCAGCAGCGTAGAGTTGGCGGGCAATGGGAACAATGAGCAGTTCTTC.

This rearrangement joins TRBV19 to TRBJ1-3, with D perhaps TRBD1 (5 bases). The V gene lost 10 bases and the J gene lost 7 bases, with 17 bases spanning the gap. CDR3 length equals 13 residues. Germline CDR1 is LNHDA and CDR2 is SQIVND (reference sequence). The DNA of the CDR3 is TGTGCCACTCAAGCAGGGCTGCGGAACACCATATATTTT. As protein: CATQAGLRNTIYF.

V usage is TRBV25-1 and J usage is TRBJ2-4; 7 positions agree with TRBD1. This CDR3 contains 13 residues. Germline CDR1 reads MGHDK; CDR2 reads SYGVNS. Trimming removed 4 bases from V and 4 bases from J; junction bases left unmatched: 1. This CDR3 reads CASSAGQKNIQYF. The CDR3 DNA reads as TGTGCCAGCAGTGCGGGACAGAAAAACATTCAGTACTTC. The variable domain in full, with the rest retrieved from reference TRBV25-1 and TRBJ2-4, is EADIYQTPRYLVIGTGKKITLECSQTMGHDKMYWYQQDPGMELHLIHYSYGVNSTEKGDLSSESTVSRIRTEHFPLTLESARPSHTSQYLCASSAGQKNIQYFGAGTRLSVL.

This chain links TRBV5-1 with TRBJ1-6; tentatively, D is TRBD1 (6 bases). Deletions cut 4 bases from V and 4 bases from J, with 12 bases between. Germline assignment: CDR1 SGHRS and CDR2 YFSETQ. This CDR3 contains 15 residues. As DNA, the CDR3 is TGCGCCAGCAGCCCAGGGGACACTTATAATTCACCCCTCCACTTT. Protein product: CASSPGDTYNSPLHF.

The chain combines TRBV29-1 with TRBJ1-1, with 8 positions matching TRBD1. Trimming cost V 7 bases and J 4 bases; bases outside gene matches: 8. CDR1 and CDR2 (germline): SQVTM, ANQGSEA. The CDR3 is made up of 13 amino acids. This CDR3 reads CSARSGGSTEAFF. CDR3 sequence (DNA): TGCAGCGCCCGGTCAGGGGGCAGCACTGAAGCTTTCTTT. The full variable domain, with the rest looked up from reference TRBV29-1 and TRBJ1-1, is SAVISQKPSRDICQRGTSLTIQCQVDSQVTMMFWYRQQPGQSLTLIATANQGSEATYESGFVIDKFPISRPNLTFSTLTVSNMSPEDSSIYLCSARSGGSTEAFFGQGTRLTVV.

This sequence joins TRBV27 and TRBJ1-2; the D is unclear. Germline CDR1 MNHEY, CDR2 SMNVEV (reference sequence). The ends were cut back, 4 bases at V and 5 bases at J, with 11 bases in the middle. This CDR3 has 13 residues. CDR3 sequence reads: CASSSVRSYGYTF. The CDR3 region has the DNA TGTGCCAGCAGTTCGGTCAGGTCTTATGGCTACACCTTC.

This chain uses TRBV29-1 with TRBJ1-4; maybe TRBD1 (5 bases). The V and J ends lost 3 bases and 1 base respectively, with 6 bases between them. This CDR3 region has 13 residues. Germline loops: CDR1 SQVTM, CDR2 ANQGSEA. The CDR3 loop is CSVDGGTNEKLFF. The CDR3 bases are TGCAGCGTTGACGGGGGAACTAATGAAAAACTGTTTTTT.

The genes are TRBV9 and TRBJ2-2, with 11 nucleotides matching TRBD1. The CDR3 runs 15 residues. The germline gives CDR1 SGDLS, CDR2 YYNGEE. Germline trimming cut 3 bases from V and 7 bases from J; bases unmatched to any gene: 5. This CDR3 reads CASSGTGGANGELFF. CDR3 DNA: TGTGCCAGCAGCGGGACAGGGGGCGCGAACGGGGAGCTGTTTTTT.

V and J are TRBV2 and TRBJ1-1; no reliable D call. V was pared by 4 bases and J by 2 bases, with 11 bases between. Germline values: CDR1 SNHLY, CDR2 FYNNEI. The CDR3 has 14 residues. The CDR3 DNA follows: TGTGCCAGCAGTGTGGGGAGAACAAACACTGAAGCTTTCTTT. It translates to CASSVGRTNTEAFF.

This clone was counted between two and nine times. The rearrangement joins TRBV6-5 to TRBJ1-2, with TRBD1 matching 9 bases. This CDR3 is built from 13 residues. V shed 7 bases and J 5 bases; nucleotides not matched to a gene: 5. The germline V gene encodes CDR1 MNHEY and CDR2 SVGAGI. The CDR3 nucleotides read TGTGCCAGCAAAGGGACAGGGAAGTATGGCTACACCTTC. As protein: CASKGTGKYGYTF.

This clone turned up a few times. This chain connects TRBV19 to TRBJ1-2, with 7 bases aligning to TRBD1. The CDR3 consists of 14 residues. Germline-derived CDR1 and CDR2 are LNHDA and SQIVND (reference sequence). The trim removed 5 bases at V and 7 bases at J, leaving 10 bases unmatched. The CDR3 sequence is CASSFRGPGGGYTF. CDR3 nucleotide sequence: TGTGCCAGTAGTTTTAGGGGGCCAGGAGGTGGCTACACCTTC.

This rearrangement joins TRBV27 to TRBJ2-2; tentative D call: TRBD1 (6 bases). The V and J ends lost 7 bases and 1 base respectively, with 13 bases between them. Germline V gene data show CDR1 as MNHEY and CDR2 as SMNVEV (reference sequence). This CDR3 has 15 amino acids. CDR3 amino acids: CASTRDNRNTGELFF. CDR3 DNA sequence: TGTGCCAGCACAAGGGACAATCGGAACACCGGGGAGCTGTTTTTT.

This chain joins TRBV14 and TRBJ1-2; TRBD1 matches 7 bases. The length of the CDR3 is 13 residues. Germline V lookup: CDR1 SGHDN, CDR2 FVKESK. Germline trimming cut 4 bases from V and 8 bases from J; bases unmatched to any gene: 7. The CDR3 protein is CASSRHRGGGYTF. The CDR3 coding sequence is TGTGCCAGCAGCCGACACAGGGGTGGCGGCTACACCTTC.

The chain links TRBV19 to TRBJ1-2; TRBD1 is a possible D gene (6 bases). Germline V lookup: CDR1 LNHDA, CDR2 SQIVND (reference sequence). The V and J ends lost 0 bases and 5 bases respectively, with 13 bases between them. The CDR3 is 15 residues long. This CDR3 is CASSIESGRGYGYTF. The CDR3 DNA reads TGTGCCAGTAGTATAGAAAGCGGCAGGGGATATGGCTACACCTTC.

This clone has only a few counts. The CDR3 nucleotides read TGCAGTGCTAGTCCCGCGGGTCGCAGGTTTAATTCACCCCTCCACTTT. Translation: CSASPAGRRFNSPLHF. The J gene is TRBJ1-6, the V gene TRBV20-1, with no clear D. Trimming removed 3 bases from V and 6 bases from J, with 18 bases in between. The CDR3 runs 16 residues. CDR1 DFQATT and CDR2 SNEGSKA come from the germline V gene (reference sequence).

This CDR3 reads CASSPKGLAAGELFF. The CDR3 DNA is TGTGCCAGCAGCCCAAAGGGACTAGCTGCCGGGGAGCTGTTTTTT. V and J are TRBV7-9 and TRBJ2-2, with 9 bases identical to TRBD2. The V and J ends lost 5 bases and 6 bases, in that order; junction bases with no gene match: 7. The CDR3 sequence is 15 residues long. CDR1 SEHNR and CDR2 FQNEAQ come from the germline V gene (reference sequence).

The chain recombines TRBV19 with TRBJ1-1, with 7 bases that match TRBD1. Germline-derived CDR1 and CDR2 are LNHDA and SQIVND (reference sequence). The CDR3 consists of 15 residues. V was clipped by 5 bases and J by 4 bases; unmatched bases: 10. CDR3 amino acids: CASSPRTQGGTEAFF. CDR3 in DNA: TGTGCCAGTAGTCCTCGAACCCAGGGGGGCACTGAAGCTTTCTTT.